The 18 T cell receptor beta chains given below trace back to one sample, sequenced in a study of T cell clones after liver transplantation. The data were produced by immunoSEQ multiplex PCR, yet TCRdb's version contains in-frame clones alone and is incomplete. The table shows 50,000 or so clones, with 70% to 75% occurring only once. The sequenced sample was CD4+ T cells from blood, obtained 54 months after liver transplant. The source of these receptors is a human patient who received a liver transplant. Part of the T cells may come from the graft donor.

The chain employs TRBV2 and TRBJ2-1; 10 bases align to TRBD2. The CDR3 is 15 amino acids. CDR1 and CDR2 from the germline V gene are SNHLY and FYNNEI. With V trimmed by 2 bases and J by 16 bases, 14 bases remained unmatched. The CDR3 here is CASSEQASGGAIDFF. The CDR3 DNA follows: TGTGCCAGCAGTGAACAGGCTAGCGGGGGCGCCATCGATTTCTTC. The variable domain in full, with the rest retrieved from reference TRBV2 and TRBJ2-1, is EPEVTQTPSHQVTQMGQEVILRCVPISNHLYFYWYRQILGQKVEFLVSFYNNEISEKSEIFDDQFSVERPDGSNFTLKIRSTKLEDSAMYFCASSEQASGGAIDFFGPGTRLTVL.

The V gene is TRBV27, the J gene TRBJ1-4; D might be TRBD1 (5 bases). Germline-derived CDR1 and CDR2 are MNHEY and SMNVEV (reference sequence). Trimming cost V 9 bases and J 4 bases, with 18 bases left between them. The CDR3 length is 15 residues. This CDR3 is CASSPGTAINEKLFF. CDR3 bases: TGTGCCAGTTCTCCCGGGACTGCTATTAATGAAAAACTGTTTTTT.

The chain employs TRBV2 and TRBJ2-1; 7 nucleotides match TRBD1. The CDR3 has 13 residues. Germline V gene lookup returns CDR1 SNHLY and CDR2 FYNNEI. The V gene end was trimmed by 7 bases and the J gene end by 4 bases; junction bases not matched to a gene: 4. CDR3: CASTEDRYNEQFF. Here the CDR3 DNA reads TGTGCCAGCACGGAGGACAGGTACAATGAGCAGTTCTTC.

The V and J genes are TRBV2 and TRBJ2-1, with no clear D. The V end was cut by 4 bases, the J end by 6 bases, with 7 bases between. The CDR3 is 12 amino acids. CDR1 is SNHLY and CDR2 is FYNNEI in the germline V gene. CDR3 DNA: TGTGCCAGCAGTGTTGAAGGCAATGAGCAGTTCTTC. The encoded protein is CASSVEGNEQFF.

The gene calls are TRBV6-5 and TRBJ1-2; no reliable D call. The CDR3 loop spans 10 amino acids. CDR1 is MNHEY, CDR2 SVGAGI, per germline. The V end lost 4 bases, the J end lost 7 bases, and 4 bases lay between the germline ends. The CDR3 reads CASSLGGYTF. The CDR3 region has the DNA TGTGCCAGCAGTTTGGGTGGCTACACCTTC.

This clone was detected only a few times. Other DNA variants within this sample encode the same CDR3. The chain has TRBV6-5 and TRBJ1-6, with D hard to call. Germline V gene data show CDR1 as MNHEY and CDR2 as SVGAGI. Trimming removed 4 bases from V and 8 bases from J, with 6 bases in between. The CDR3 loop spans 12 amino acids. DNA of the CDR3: TGTGCCAGCAGTTTGAGGGATTCACCCCTCCACTTT. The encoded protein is CASSLRDSPLHF.

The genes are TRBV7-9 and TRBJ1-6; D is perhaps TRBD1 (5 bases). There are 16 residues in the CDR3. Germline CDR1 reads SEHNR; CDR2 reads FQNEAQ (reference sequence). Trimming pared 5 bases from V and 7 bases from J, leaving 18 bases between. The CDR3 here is CASSQIMGRANSPLHF. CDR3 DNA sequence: TGTGCCAGCAGCCAGATTATGGGACGGGCAAATTCACCCCTCCACTTT. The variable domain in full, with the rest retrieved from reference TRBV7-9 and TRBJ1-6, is DTGVSQNPRHKITKRGQNVTFRCDPISEHNRLYWYRQTLGQGPEFLTYFQNEAQLEKSRLLSDRFSAERPKGSFSTLEIQRTEQGDSAMYLCASSQIMGRANSPLHFGNGTRLTVT.

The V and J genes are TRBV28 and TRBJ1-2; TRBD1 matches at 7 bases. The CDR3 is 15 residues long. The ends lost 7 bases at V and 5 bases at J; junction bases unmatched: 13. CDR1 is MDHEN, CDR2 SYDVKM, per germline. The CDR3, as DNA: TGTGCCAGCACCTCACCCCAGGGGGGACAGTATGGCTACACCTTC. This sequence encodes CASTSPQGGQYGYTF.

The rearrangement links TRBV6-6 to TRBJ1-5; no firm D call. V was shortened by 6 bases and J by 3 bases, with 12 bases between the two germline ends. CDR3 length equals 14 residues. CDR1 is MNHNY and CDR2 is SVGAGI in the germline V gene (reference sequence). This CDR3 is CASSTAGLNQPQHF. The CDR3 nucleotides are TGTGCCAGCAGCACGGCCGGTCTCAATCAGCCCCAGCATTTT.

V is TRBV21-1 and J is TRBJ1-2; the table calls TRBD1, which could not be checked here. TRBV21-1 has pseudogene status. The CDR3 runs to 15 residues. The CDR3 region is CASSKCPGRANGYTF. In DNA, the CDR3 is TGTGCCAGCAGCAAATGCCCGGGCAGGGCGAATGGCTACACCTTC.

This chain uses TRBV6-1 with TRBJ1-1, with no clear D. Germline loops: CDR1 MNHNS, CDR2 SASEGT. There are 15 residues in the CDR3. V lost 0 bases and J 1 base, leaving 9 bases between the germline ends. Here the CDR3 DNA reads TGTGCCAGCAGTGAAGCATCACTTTCGAACACTGAAGCTTTCTTT. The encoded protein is CASSEASLSNTEAFF.

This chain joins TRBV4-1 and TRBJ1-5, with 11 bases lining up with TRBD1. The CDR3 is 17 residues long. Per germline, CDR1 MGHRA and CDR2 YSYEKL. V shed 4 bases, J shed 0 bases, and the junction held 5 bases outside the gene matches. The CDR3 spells CASSPYGQGASNQPQHF. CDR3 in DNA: TGCGCCAGCAGCCCTTATGGACAGGGGGCTAGCAATCAGCCCCAGCATTTT.

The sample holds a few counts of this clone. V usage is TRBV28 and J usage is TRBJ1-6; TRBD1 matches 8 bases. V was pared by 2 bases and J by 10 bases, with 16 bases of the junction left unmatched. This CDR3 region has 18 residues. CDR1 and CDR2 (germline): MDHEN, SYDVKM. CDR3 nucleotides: TGTGCCAGCAGTTTAGGGGGTTTTAGGGACAGGAGAAAATCACCCCTCCACTTT. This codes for CASSLGGFRDRRKSPLHF. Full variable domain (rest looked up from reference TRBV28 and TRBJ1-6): DVKVTQSSRYLVKRTGEKVFLECVQDMDHENMFWYRQDPGLGLRLIYFSYDVKMKEKGDIPEGYSVSREKKERFSLILESASTNQTSMYLCASSLGGFRDRRKSPLHFGNGTRLTVT.

The CDR3 loop is CASSQTGANTEAFF. The CDR3 nucleotides are TGTGCCAGCAGCCAAACCGGGGCGAACACTGAAGCTTTCTTT. This chain links TRBV5-6 with TRBJ1-1; D perhaps matches TRBD1 (5 bases). Trimming took off 4 bases at V and 1 base at J, with 11 bases between the two ends. Germline V lookup: CDR1 SGHDT, CDR2 YYEEEE. CDR3 length equals 14 residues.

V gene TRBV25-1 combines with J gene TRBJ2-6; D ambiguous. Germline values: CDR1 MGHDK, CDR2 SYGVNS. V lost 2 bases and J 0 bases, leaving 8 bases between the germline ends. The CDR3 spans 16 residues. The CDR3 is CASSEEGPSGANVLTF. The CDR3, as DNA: TGTGCCAGCAGTGAAGAAGGGCCCTCTGGGGCCAACGTCCTGACTTTC.

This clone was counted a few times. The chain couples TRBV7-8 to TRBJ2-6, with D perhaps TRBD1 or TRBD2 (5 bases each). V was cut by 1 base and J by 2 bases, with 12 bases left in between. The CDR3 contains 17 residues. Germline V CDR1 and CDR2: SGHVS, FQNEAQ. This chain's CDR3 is CASSLEVRGAGANVLTF. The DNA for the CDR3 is TGTGCCAGCAGCTTAGAAGTCAGAGGGGCTGGGGCCAACGTCCTGACTTTC.

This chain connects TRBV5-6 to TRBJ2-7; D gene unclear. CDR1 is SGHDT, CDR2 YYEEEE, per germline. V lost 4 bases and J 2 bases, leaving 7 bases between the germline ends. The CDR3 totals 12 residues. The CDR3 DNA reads TGTGCCAGCAGCGTGGACGCCTACGAGCAGTACTTC. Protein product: CASSVDAYEQYF.

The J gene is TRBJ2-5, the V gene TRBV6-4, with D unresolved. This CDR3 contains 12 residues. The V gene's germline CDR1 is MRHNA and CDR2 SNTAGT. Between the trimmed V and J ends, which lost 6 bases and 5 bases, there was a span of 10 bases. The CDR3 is CASRHAAETQYF. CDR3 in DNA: TGTGCCAGCAGACACGCAGCGGAGACCCAGTACTTC.